A single TCR beta chain is shown here with its context. As yet, its antigen is unknown. This sample is part of a study of shared clonotypes between healthy human individuals. Overall study context: Donors were a couple of women and three men aged 18 to 49.

CD45RO-negative, CCR7-positively selected cells formed the naive CD8 fraction, excluding terminally differentiated effector memory CD45RA+ cells. Each of the donors was a healthy adult who was HIV-negative and had not had a recent acute infection or vaccination. Points from the study as a whole: Naive subsets typically showed greater estimated richness than memory subsets. A handful of donors shared approximately 5% of their naive CD4 clonotypes.

The table came from immunoSEQ multiplex PCR; TCRdb's copy has only in-frame clones and leaves some out. The sample has around 2,000,000 clones; about 94% are singletons. This clonotype was sampled from a man aged 18 to 30 in good health. The sample consisted of naive CD8+ T cells sorted from blood.

The CDR3 is CASSHAWTDNQPQHF. CDR3 sequence (DNA): TGTGCCAGCAGTCATGCCTGGACCGACAATCAGCCCCAGCATTTT. V is TRBV28 and J is TRBJ1-5; D not resolved. From germline, CDR1 is MDHEN and CDR2 SYDVKM. This CDR3 spans 15 amino acids. The germline V and J ends were trimmed by 5 bases and 3 bases, with 14 bases remaining between them. The whole variable domain, filled in from reference TRBV28 and TRBJ1-5, reads DVKVTQSSRYLVKRTGEKVFLECVQDMDHENMFWYRQDPGLGLRLIYFSYDVKMKEKGDIPEGYSVSREKKERFSLILESASTNQTSMYLCASSHAWTDNQPQHFGDGTRLSIL.